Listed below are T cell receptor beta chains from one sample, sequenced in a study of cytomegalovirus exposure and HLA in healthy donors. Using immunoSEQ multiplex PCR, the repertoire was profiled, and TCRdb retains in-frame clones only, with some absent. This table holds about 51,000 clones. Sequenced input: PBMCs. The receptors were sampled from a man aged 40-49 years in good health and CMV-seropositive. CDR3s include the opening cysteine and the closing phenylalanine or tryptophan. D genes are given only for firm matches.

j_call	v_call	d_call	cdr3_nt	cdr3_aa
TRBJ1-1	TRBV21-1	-	TGTGCCAGCAGCAGAGCACAGGGATCTCGAGCTTTCTTT	CASSRAQGSRAFF
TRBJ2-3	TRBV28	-	TGTGCCAGCTCAGAGGGGGGCACAGATACGCAGTATTTT	CASSEGGTDTQYF
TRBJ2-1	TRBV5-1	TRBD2	TGCGCCAGCAGCTTGGTGGTAGCGGGGGACAATGAGCAGTTCTTC	CASSLVVAGDNEQFF
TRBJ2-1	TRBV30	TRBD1	TGTGCCTGGACCCGACAGGGCGTAGATGAGCAGTTCTTC	CAWTRQGVDEQFF
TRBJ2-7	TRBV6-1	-	TGTGCCAGCAGTGCATACGAGCAGTACTTC	CASSAYEQYF
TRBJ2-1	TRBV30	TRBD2	TGTGCCTGGAGTACCAAGCTAGCGGGAGTCGGCAATGAGCAGTTCTTC	CAWSTKLAGVGNEQFF
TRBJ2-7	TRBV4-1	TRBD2	TGCGCCAGCAGCCACCCAGAGCGGGGGGCCTACGAGCAGTACTTC	CASSHPERGAYEQYF
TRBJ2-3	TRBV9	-	TGTGCCAGCAGCGTAACGGGGAGTAGCACAGATACGCAGTATTTT	CASSVTGSSTDTQYF
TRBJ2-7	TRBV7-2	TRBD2	TGTGCCAGCACAACTCCTAGCGCGGGGGGCGGCTACGAGCAGTACTTC	CASTTPSAGGGYEQYF
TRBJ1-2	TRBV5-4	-	TGTGCCAGCAGCTTAGCGGGGAATGGCTACACCTTC	CASSLAGNGYTF
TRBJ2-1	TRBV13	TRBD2	TGTGCCAGCAGCTTAGGCGGGGGGGAAACCTACAATGAGCAGTTCTTC	CASSLGGGETYNEQFF
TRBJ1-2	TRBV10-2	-	TGCGCCAGCAGTGAGACGGGAGCCACTCTCTATGGCTACACCTTC	CASSETGATLYGYTF
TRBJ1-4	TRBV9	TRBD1	TGTGCCAGCAGCCCGAGTGACGGACAGGGATATCAAGAAAAACTGTTTTTT	CASSPSDGQGYQEKLFF
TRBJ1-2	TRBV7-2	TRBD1	TGTGCCAGCAGCTCCGACAGGGGGGACTATGGCTACACCTTC	CASSSDRGDYGYTF
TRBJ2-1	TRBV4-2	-	TGTGCCAGCAGCCAAGATACCATACGGGAGCAGTTCTTC	CASSQDTIREQFF
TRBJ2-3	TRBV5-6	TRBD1	TGTGCCAGCAGCTTGACAGGGGGCGTCCTCGTAAGGTATTTT	CASSLTGGVLVRYF
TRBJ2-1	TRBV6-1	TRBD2	TGTGCCAGCCTTCTAGCGGGAGGGGACAATGAGCAGTTCTTC	CASLLAGGDNEQFF
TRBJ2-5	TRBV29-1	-	TGCAGCGTTGGACGGAGGGGGGGAGAGACCCAGTACTTC	CSVGRRGGETQYF
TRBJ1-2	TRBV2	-	TGTGCCAGCAGTGACAGGTCTACTAGCGGCGGCTACACCTTC	CASSDRSTSGGYTF
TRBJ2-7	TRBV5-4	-	TGTGCCAGCAGCTTCTTCGGGGGAGGCGCCTACGAGCAGTACTTC	CASSFFGGGAYEQYF
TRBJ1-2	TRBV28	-	TGCGCCAGCAGTTTACCAGGGCTTAATGGCTACACCTTC	CASSLPGLNGYTF